The present T cell receptor (beta chain) was sequenced within a study of regulatory T cells in long-lasting Graves disease. This clonotype was found a few times. The time point denotes: newly diagnosed GD, antithyroid drugs for less than 3 months. Following extraction of RNA from PBMCs, that RNA was used to make the TCR library. To make TCR beta libraries, researchers used iRepertoire HTBI primers and Arm-PCR of CDR3 regions. A single record per CDR3 protein comes from TCRdb applying MiXCR to the multiplex PCR reads. The data contain approximately 560,000 distinct CDR3 sequences, 15% to 20% of them singletons. With V trimmed by 5 bases and J by 6 bases, 10 bases remained unmatched. Germline assignment: CDR1 SEHNR and CDR2 FQNEAQ (reference sequence). The CDR3 loop spans 15 amino acids. The same data also went into a second study, on T cells in Graves' hyperthyroidism and ophthalmopathy.

This specimen was peripheral blood mononuclear cells (PBMCs), taken at new diagnosis, from a patient treated with antithyroid drugs. The receptor was derived from a man younger than 35 with Graves disease. The rearrangement joins TRBV7-9 to TRBJ1-5; 7 bases match TRBD1. CDR3 residues: CASSSDREPSQPQHF. CDR3 DNA sequence: TGTGCCAGCAGCAGTGACAGGGAACCCAGTCAGCCCCAGCATTTT.